The entry below describes one TCR beta chain. This sample is drawn from a study of blood T cell repertoires in COVID-19. Study-level information: Researchers got acute and convalescent COVID-19 samples from the United States, Italy and Spain. PBMCs, B-cell-depleted T cells, or T cells were the source of the cDNA or gDNA that made up the material.

As processed by the authors: Reference gene primer amplification gave estimated nucleated cell counts. Profiled with immunoSEQ multiplex PCR; TCRdb holds only in-frame clones, not every one. V, J and clone size derive from that table, while D and trimming were established from the DNA sequence. This sample yields around 130,000 clones, of which 75% to 90% are seen a single time; less than 20% belongs to the top ten. In germline, CDR1 is SQVTM, CDR2 ANQGSEA. The CDR3 runs 14 residues. The V segment lost 7 bases and the J segment 6 bases; nucleotides outside the gene matches: 6. The sequence was obtained from a man aged 45-65 years with active or convalescent COVID-19. Sequencing was done on a sample of peripheral blood. V is TRBV29-1 and J is TRBJ2-2, with 12 bases fitting TRBD1. CDR3 bases: TGCAGCGCCGGGGGGACAGGGGGCGCCGGGGAGCTGTTTTTT. It translates to CSAGGTGGAGELFF.